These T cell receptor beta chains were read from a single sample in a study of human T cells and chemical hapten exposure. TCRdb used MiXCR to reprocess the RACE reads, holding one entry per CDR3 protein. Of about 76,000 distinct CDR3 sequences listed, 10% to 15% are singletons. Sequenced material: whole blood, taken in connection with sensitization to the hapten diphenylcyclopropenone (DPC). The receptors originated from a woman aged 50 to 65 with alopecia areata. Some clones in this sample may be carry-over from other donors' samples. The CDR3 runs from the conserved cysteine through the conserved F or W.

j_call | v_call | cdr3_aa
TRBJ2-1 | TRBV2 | CASSMTGTENEQFF
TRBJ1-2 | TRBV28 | CASSRISRGGYTF
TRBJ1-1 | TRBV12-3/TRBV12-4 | CASSLRDEAFF
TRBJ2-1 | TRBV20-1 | CSARARMVDNEQFF
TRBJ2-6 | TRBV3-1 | CASSQVRLAGVSGANVLTF
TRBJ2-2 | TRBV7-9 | CASSLSLAATGELFF
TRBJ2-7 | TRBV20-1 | CSARGPSGYEEYF
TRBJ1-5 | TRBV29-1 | CSVEDPGMSQHF
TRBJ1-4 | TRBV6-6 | CASSYGATNEKLFF
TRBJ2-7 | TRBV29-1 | CSVGTSGDYEQYF
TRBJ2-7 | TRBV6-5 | CASSPTRTSGGYEQYF
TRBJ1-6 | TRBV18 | CASSPVPTGERSYNSPLHF
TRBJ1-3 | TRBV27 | CASREQGPRNTIYF
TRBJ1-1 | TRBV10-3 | CAISEVGVGGTEAFF
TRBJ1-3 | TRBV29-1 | CSVRSHSGNTIYF
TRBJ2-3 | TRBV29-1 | CSTHLASGTDTQYF
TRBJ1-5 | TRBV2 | CASSEGIRVLHF
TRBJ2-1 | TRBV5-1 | CASSPRTSGQQFF
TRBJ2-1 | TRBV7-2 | CVSTIHVGNEQFF
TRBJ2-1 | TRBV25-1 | CASSPVGANEQFF
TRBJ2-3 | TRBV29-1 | CSVEGAPAPDTQYF
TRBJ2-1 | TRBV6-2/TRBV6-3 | CATHTGLAPNEQFF